A selection of T cell receptor beta chains follows, all from one sample in a study of blood T cell repertoires in COVID-19. Produced via immunoSEQ multiplex PCR; TCRdb's table is partial and in-frame only. The sample contains approximately 80,000 clones, approximately 80% of which appear only once. The sequenced sample was peripheral blood. Receptors originate from a man older than 75 with acute or convalescent COVID-19. Both conserved end residues are part of each CDR3. D genes are given only for firm matches. The size of a clone is reported for some rows only, either as once, few or many, or as a class for expanded clones.

j_call d_call clone_size v_call cdr3_nt cdr3_aa
TRBJ2-1 TRBD1 medium-sized TRBV7-3 TGTGCCAGCAGGTTAACCGGGACAGACTACAATGAGCAGTTCTTC CASRLTGTDYNEQFF
TRBJ2-7 TRBD1 once TRBV2 TGTGCCAGCAGGGAACAGGGGGCCTCCCACGAGCAGTACTTC CASREQGASHEQYF
TRBJ2-1 NA NA TRBV29-1 TGCAGCGTGGCGGGTTCATCGAGCACCTACAATGAGCAGTTCTTC CSVAGSSSTYNEQFF
TRBJ1-1 TRBD1 NA TRBV7-2 TGTGCCAGCAGCCTAACTAACAGGGACAGGGAAGCTTTCTTT CASSLTNRDREAFF
TRBJ2-7 TRBD2 NA TRBV7-8 TGTGCCAGCAGCTTAATTTGGACTAGCGGGATGGGCGAGCAGTACTTC CASSLIWTSGMGEQYF
TRBJ2-7 TRBD1 NA TRBV9 TGTGCCAGCAGCGTAGCTACGGGACAGGGGGGCGAGCAGTACTTC CASSVATGQGGEQYF
TRBJ1-6 TRBD1 NA TRBV28 TGTGCCAGCAGTTCGACAGGGGGCAATAATTCACCCCTCCACTTT CASSSTGGNNSPLHF
TRBJ2-1 TRBD1 NA TRBV15 TGTGCCACCAGCAGAGAGGGACAGTCATCCTACAATGAGCAGTTCTTC CATSREGQSSYNEQFF
TRBJ1-4 NA NA TRBV5-1 TGCGCCAGCAGCTTGGGAGCATCCCCCGAGGAAAAACTGTTTTTT CASSLGASPEEKLFF
TRBJ2-7 TRBD1 NA TRBV5-1 TGCGCCAGCAGCCCGGGACAGGGGTCGGGCTACGAGCAGTACTTC CASSPGQGSGYEQYF
TRBJ2-7 NA NA TRBV19 TGTGCCAGTAGCCTCGACTGGAGAACCTACGAGCAGTACTTC CASSLDWRTYEQYF
TRBJ1-2 NA once TRBV5-1 TGCGCCAGCAGCTTGGGGCTAGGGGCTAACTATGGCTACACCTTC CASSLGLGANYGYTF
TRBJ2-1 NA NA TRBV28 TGTGCCAGCAGCGAAACCGGACTTTACAATGAGCAGTTCTTC CASSETGLYNEQFF
TRBJ2-3 TRBD1 NA TRBV28 TGTGCCAGCAGTTTCGGACAGGGCACAGATACGCAGTATTTT CASSFGQGTDTQYF
TRBJ1-4 NA NA TRBV19 TGTGCCAGTAGTGGAACAGGTCGACCCAGGGGTGAAAAACTGTTTTTT CASSGTGRPRGEKLFF
TRBJ1-5 NA NA TRBV3-1/TRBV3-2 TGTGCCAGCAGCCAACATGCATTGACAGTCGCCAATCAGCCCCAGCATTTT CASSQHALTVANQPQHF
TRBJ2-7 NA NA TRBV4-3 TGCGCCAGCAGCCAAGATAGGGGACTGGAGCAGTACTTC CASSQDRGLEQYF
TRBJ1-1 TRBD1 NA TRBV7-3 TGTGCCAGCAGCTTAAGAGGACAGGAGAGCACTGAAGCTTTCTTT CASSLRGQESTEAFF
TRBJ2-7 TRBD1 once TRBV19 TGTGCCAGTAGTAGCGACAGGGGGTACGAGCAGTACTTC CASSSDRGYEQYF
TRBJ1-1 TRBD1 once TRBV18 TGTGCCAGCTCATTCGGACAGGGGAACACTGAAGCTTTCTTT CASSFGQGNTEAFF
TRBJ1-6 NA NA TRBV28 TGTGCCAGCAGCCTTATGGGGGCCCAAAACAGGTCACCCCTCCACTTT CASSLMGAQNRSPLHF
TRBJ1-1 NA NA TRBV10-3 TGTGCCATCAGTGAAGCCAGGGGTTCGGGTACTGAAGCTTTCTTT CAISEARGSGTEAFF
TRBJ1-1 NA NA TRBV11-2 TGTGCCAGCAGCTCACACTGGGGGGGGCAGAGGACTGAAGCTTTCTTT CASSSHWGGQRTEAFF
TRBJ1-2 TRBD1 once TRBV6-1 TGTGCCAGCAGTGCCCGCCAGACAGGGACAGGGCCCCTCTATGGCTACACCTTC CASSARQTGTGPLYGYTF
TRBJ2-7 NA NA TRBV24-1 TGTGCCACCAGTGATGCGGGGACGGCTACGAGACAGTACTTC CATSDAGTATRQYF
TRBJ1-5 TRBD1 NA TRBV6-5 TGTGCCAGCAGCAGGACAGGGGGCGGGAATCAGCCCCAGCATTTT CASSRTGGGNQPQHF
TRBJ1-2 TRBD1 few TRBV19 TGTGCCAGTAGTATCGGGACAGTAAACTATGGCTACACCTTC CASSIGTVNYGYTF
TRBJ2-3 NA few TRBV6-2/TRBV6-3 TGTGCCAGCAGCATGTTTGGCGATACGCAGTATTTT CASSMFGDTQYF
TRBJ1-1 NA NA TRBV6-5 TGTGCCAGCAACAGGGTAGGGTTTGTGAACACTGAAGCTTTCTTT CASNRVGFVNTEAFF
TRBJ1-1 NA NA TRBV9 TGTGCCAGCAGCGTGGGCAGCCTGAACACTGAAGCTTTCTTT CASSVGSLNTEAFF
TRBJ2-1 NA NA TRBV4-1 TGCGCCAGCAGCTCCCGCGGAGGGGCCTCCTACAATGAGCAGTTCTTC CASSSRGGASYNEQFF
TRBJ1-6 NA NA TRBV30 TGTGCCTGGGGGAGCTCCTATAATTCACCCCTCCACTTT CAWGSSYNSPLHF
TRBJ1-5 TRBD1 few TRBV28 TGTGCCAGCAGCCTCGTTGGACAGGGCTGGGATCAGCCCCAGCATTTT CASSLVGQGWDQPQHF
TRBJ2-1 NA NA TRBV19 TGTGCCAGTAGTCACAGGGAGGGTATCTACAATGAGCAGTTCTTC CASSHREGIYNEQFF
TRBJ1-1 NA few TRBV3-1/TRBV3-2 TGTGCCAGCAGCCAAGGCCAGGGGTTAATGGGCACTGAAGCTTTCTTT CASSQGQGLMGTEAFF
TRBJ2-5 TRBD1 NA TRBV19 TGTGCCAGTAGTAAACACCGACAGGGCCAAGAGACCCAGTACTTC CASSKHRQGQETQYF
TRBJ1-6 TRBD1 NA TRBV6-6 TGTGCCAGCAGTTACCCTGAGGGACAGGGGATTTCCCTCCACTTT CASSYPEGQGISLHF
TRBJ1-5 NA NA TRBV28 TGTGCCAGCAGGCCAAGGGGAGGCGGGTATCAGCCCCAGCATTTT CASRPRGGGYQPQHF
TRBJ2-3 NA NA TRBV19 TGTGCCAGTAGCCTGGAAGGAGATTCCACAGATACGCAGTATTTT CASSLEGDSTDTQYF
TRBJ2-5 NA NA TRBV24-1 TGTGCCACCAGTAGCGGAGGGACGGAGACCCAGTACTTC CATSSGGTETQYF
TRBJ1-1 TRBD1 few TRBV5-8 TGTGCCAGCAGCAAGGGACAGCTAGGGATCCACACTGAAGCTTTCTTT CASSKGQLGIHTEAFF
TRBJ2-1 TRBD2 NA TRBV11-2 TGTGCCAGCAGCCGGGACTATGCTGAGCAGTTCTTC CASSRDYAEQFF
TRBJ2-7 TRBD1 NA TRBV18 TGTGCCAGCTCACCAGTCGAAGGACAGGGGGCCCTTGAGTACTTC CASSPVEGQGALEYF
TRBJ1-1 NA NA TRBV10-3 TGTGCCATCAGCCGGACAGAGGATACTGAAGCTTTCTTT CAISRTEDTEAFF
TRBJ1-4 NA once TRBV5-6 TGTGCCAGCAGCCCCCCGGGGGACCCAACTAATGAAAAACTGTTTTTT CASSPPGDPTNEKLFF
TRBJ2-5 NA NA TRBV5-6 TGTGCCAGCAGCCGACTAGTGGGGGTTCAAGAGACCCAGTACTTC CASSRLVGVQETQYF
TRBJ2-7 TRBD2 NA TRBV5-1 TGCGCCAGCAGCTGGGTGACTAGCGGGGGCTCCTACGAGCAGTACTTC CASSWVTSGGSYEQYF